The sequence of this T cell receptor beta chain was determined in a study of beta chain features in type 1 diabetes. Findings and caveats of the study: Significant though moderate, a shortening of TCRB CDR3s appeared in all four CD4+ subsets of Type 1 diabetes patients. Patients with type 1 diabetes showed fewer VDJ junction insertions and more deletions. Whatever favoring of shorter templates PCR might show would apply equally to patients and controls. The question left open here concerned HLA type influencing TCRB rearrangement.

There are 16 residues in the CDR3. J gave up 1 base and V 4 bases, and 6 bases lay outside the gene matches. Germline V CDR1 and CDR2: MGHRA, YSYEKL. The study reverse transcribed the entire isolated RNA, so it sequenced expressed TCRB transcripts. A few million reads were obtained on average from naive, central memory and regulatory T cell samples. Here immunoSEQ multiplex PCR was the method, and the copy in TCRdb shows in-frame clones only, minus some. The table lists about 650,000 clones, 9.5% to 15% of them singletons, with 0.095% to 0.15% in the top ten. Concerning this clone: The target antigen is unknown.

The chain links TRBV4-1 to TRBJ1-1, with TRBD1 identical over 10 bases. The sequencing input was naive CD4+ T cells from blood. The sequence derives from a man younger than 40 with type 1 diabetes. CDR3 nucleotides: TGCGCCAGCAGCCCACCGGGACAGGGGAAGAACACTGAAGCTTTCTTT. Translation: CASSPPGQGKNTEAFF.